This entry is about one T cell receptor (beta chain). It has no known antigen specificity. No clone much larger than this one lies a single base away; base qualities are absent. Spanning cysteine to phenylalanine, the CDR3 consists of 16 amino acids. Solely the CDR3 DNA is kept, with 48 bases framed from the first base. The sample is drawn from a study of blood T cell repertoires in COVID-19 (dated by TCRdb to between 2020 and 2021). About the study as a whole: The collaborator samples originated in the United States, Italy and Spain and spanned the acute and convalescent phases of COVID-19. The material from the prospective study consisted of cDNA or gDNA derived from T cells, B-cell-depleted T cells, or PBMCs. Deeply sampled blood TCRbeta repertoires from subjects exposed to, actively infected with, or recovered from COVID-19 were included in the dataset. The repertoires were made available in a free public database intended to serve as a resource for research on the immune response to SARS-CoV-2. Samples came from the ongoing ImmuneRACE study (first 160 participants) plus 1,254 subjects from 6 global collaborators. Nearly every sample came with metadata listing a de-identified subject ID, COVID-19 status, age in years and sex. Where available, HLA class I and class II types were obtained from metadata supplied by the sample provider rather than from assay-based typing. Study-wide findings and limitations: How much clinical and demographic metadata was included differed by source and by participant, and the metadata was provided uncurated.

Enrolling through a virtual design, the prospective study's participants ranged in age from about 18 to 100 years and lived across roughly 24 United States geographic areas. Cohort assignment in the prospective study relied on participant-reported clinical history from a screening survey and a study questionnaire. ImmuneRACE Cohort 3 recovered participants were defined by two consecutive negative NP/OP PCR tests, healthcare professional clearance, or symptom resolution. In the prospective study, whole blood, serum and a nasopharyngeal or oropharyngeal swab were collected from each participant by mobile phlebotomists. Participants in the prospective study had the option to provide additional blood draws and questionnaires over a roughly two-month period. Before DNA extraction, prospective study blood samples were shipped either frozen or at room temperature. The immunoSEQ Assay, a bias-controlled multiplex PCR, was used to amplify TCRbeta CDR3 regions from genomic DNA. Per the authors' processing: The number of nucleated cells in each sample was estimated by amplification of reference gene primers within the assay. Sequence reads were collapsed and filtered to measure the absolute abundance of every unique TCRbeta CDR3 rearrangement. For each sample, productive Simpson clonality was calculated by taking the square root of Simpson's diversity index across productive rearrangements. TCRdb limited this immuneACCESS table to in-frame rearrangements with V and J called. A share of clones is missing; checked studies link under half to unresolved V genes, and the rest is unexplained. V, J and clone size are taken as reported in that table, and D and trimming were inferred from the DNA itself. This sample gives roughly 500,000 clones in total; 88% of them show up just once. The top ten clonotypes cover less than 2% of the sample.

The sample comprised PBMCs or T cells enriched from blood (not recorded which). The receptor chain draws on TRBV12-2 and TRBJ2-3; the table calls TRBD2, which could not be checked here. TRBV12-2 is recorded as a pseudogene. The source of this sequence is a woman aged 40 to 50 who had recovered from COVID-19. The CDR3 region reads CASRLGDSRAKDTQYF. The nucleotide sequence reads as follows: TGTGCAAGTCGCTTAGGGGACTCTAGGGCCAAAGATACGCAGTATTTT.